This TCR beta chain appears in the sequencing data of a study of shared clonotypes between healthy human individuals. Study findings and constraints: Researchers sampled blood only, noting tissue repertoires likely differ.

The CDR3 totals 14 residues. The germline CDR1 and CDR2 sequences are MNHEY and SMNVEV (reference sequence). Trimming took off 1 base at V and 8 bases at J, with 11 bases between the two ends. The genomic DNA of each subset was split evenly across several immunoSEQ plates. On sorted subsets, replicate PCRs used about 180 ng DNA, or 30,000 or so T cell genomes. Authors' analysis steps: ImmunoSEQ gave junction-only sequences without quality scores, so filtering differed. Measured with immunoSEQ multiplex PCR; TCRdb has only the in-frame clones, and not every one. From that table come the V and J calls and clone size; the DNA was used to work out D and trimming. Of roughly 2,000,000 clones listed, just under 95% were seen once; the top ten hold around 1.7%. Details on this clone: The antigen is undetermined.

The naive CD8 subset, CD45RO-negative cells positively selected for CCR7, excluded terminally differentiated effector memory CD45RA+ cells. The clonotype originates from a man aged 18 to 30 in good health. Some clones in this sample may be carry-over from other donors' samples. The sequencing input was naive CD8+ T cells from PBMCs. The chain employs TRBV27 and TRBJ2-2, with a possible D match to TRBD1 (5 bases). This CDR3 reads CASSLYRTAGELFF. Here the CDR3 DNA reads TGTGCCAGCAGTTTATACAGGACGGCTGGGGAGCTGTTTTTT.